The 24 T cell receptor beta chains below all came from one sample that was sequenced in a study of blood T cell repertoires in COVID-19. The data were produced by immunoSEQ multiplex PCR, yet TCRdb's version contains in-frame clones alone and is incomplete. This table holds 170,000 or so clones, more than 75% found once. Sequenced: PBMCs or T cells enriched from blood (not recorded which). The source of these receptors is a woman aged 45-65 years who had recovered from COVID-19.

This chain links TRBV19 with TRBJ2-6; TRBD1 matches 9 bases. The CDR3 has 18 amino acids. The V and J ends lost 5 bases and 0 bases, in that order; junction bases with no gene match: 8. Germline CDR1 reads LNHDA; CDR2 reads SQIVND (reference sequence). The CDR3 bases are TGTGCCAGTAGTCGACGGGACAGGGTGATCTCTGGGGCCAACGTCCTGACTTTC. Its protein product is CASSRRDRVISGANVLTF.

The CDR3 DNA is TGTGCCAGCAGAAAGAGCGGGAGGGCCGGTGAGACCCAGTACTTC. It yields the protein CASRKSGRAGETQYF. The chain is built from TRBV28 and TRBJ2-5; 10 bases are a match to TRBD2. The germline gives CDR1 MDHEN, CDR2 SYDVKM. The trim removed 6 bases at V and 5 bases at J, leaving 9 bases unmatched. CDR3 length: 15 amino acids. The full variable domain, its missing parts supplied by reference TRBV28 and TRBJ2-5, is DVKVTQSSRYLVKRTGEKVFLECVQDMDHENMFWYRQDPGLGLRLIYFSYDVKMKEKGDIPEGYSVSREKKERFSLILESASTNQTSMYLCASRKSGRAGETQYFGPGTRLLVL.

The gene calls are TRBV28 and TRBJ2-2; TRBD1 matches 7 bases. Germline V gives CDR1 MDHEN, CDR2 SYDVKM. This CDR3 is built from 15 residues. Trimming cost V 7 bases and J 1 base; bases outside gene matches: 6. The CDR3 here is CASTRRQGNTGELFF. Here the CDR3 DNA reads TGTGCCAGCACCCGAAGACAGGGGAACACCGGGGAGCTGTTTTTT.

The chain employs TRBV19 and TRBJ1-1; D gene ambiguous. The CDR3 covers 12 residues. V lost 1 base and J lost 11, with 11 bases in between. Germline V CDR1 and CDR2: LNHDA, SQIVND (reference sequence). The CDR3 DNA is TGTGCCAGTAGTATAGTCGGAGGGTGGGCTTTCTTT. Protein: CASSIVGGWAFF.

This rearrangement joins TRBV2 to TRBJ2-1; 13 bases match TRBD2. V was pared by 6 bases and J by 4 bases, with 3 bases of the junction left unmatched. The CDR3 loop spans 15 amino acids. The germline V gene encodes CDR1 SNHLY and CDR2 FYNNEI. The CDR3, as DNA: TGTGCCAGCAGCGAGACTAGCGGGGGGTACAATGAGCAGTTCTTC. Its translation is CASSETSGGYNEQFF.

In nucleotides, the CDR3 is TGTGCCAGCAGTACTAGCGGGAGGGCTACCTACGAGCAGTACTTC. Protein sequence: CASSTSGRATYEQYF. The chain recombines TRBV27 with TRBJ2-7, with 13 bases identical to TRBD2. The CDR3 sequence is 15 residues long. With 5 bases clipped from V and 2 bases from J, the junction kept 3 bases outside the gene matches. Germline CDR1 is MNHEY and CDR2 is SMNVEV (reference sequence).

V and J are TRBV28 and TRBJ2-2; possibly TRBD1 for D (6 bases). V was cut by 8 bases and J by 2 bases, with 9 bases left in between. CDR1 is MDHEN, CDR2 SYDVKM, per germline. The CDR3 totals 13 residues. In DNA form, the CDR3 reads TGTGCCAGCGGGGACACCAACACCGGGGAGCTGTTTTTT. Encoded protein: CASGDTNTGELFF.

V gene TRBV9 combines with J gene TRBJ1-2, with 7 bases aligning to TRBD1. Germline V lookup: CDR1 SGDLS, CDR2 YYNGEE. Trimming removed 3 bases from V and 3 bases from J; junction bases left unmatched: 8. The CDR3 consists of 15 residues. CDR3 sequence: CASSDITGADYGYTF. The CDR3 DNA reads TGTGCCAGCAGCGACATTACAGGGGCGGACTATGGCTACACCTTC.

V is TRBV7-8 and J is TRBJ2-1; no definite D call. Trimming took off 1 base at V and 5 bases at J, with 15 bases between the two ends. This CDR3 is 16 amino acids long. Germline V gene sequence: CDR1 SGHVS, CDR2 FQNEAQ. The CDR3 sequence is CASSLVWPPAHNEQFF. The CDR3 DNA reads as TGTGCCAGCAGCTTAGTATGGCCCCCTGCCCACAATGAGCAGTTCTTC.

The chain is built from TRBV24-1 and TRBJ2-2; D is unclear. This CDR3 region has 14 residues. In germline, CDR1 is KGHDR, CDR2 SFDVKD. The germline V and J ends were trimmed by 1 base and 6 bases, with 8 bases remaining between them. The CDR3, as DNA: TGTGCCACCAGTGATTTCGAGTATGCCGGGGAGCTGTTTTTT. Residues: CATSDFEYAGELFF.

This chain joins TRBV4-2 and TRBJ2-3; TRBD2 agrees at 11 bases. Germline loops: CDR1 LGHNA, CDR2 YNFKEQ. The V segment lost 2 bases and the J segment 0 bases; nucleotides outside the gene matches: 7. This CDR3 comprises 18 residues. CDR3 DNA: TGTGCCAGCAGCCAACTTAGCGGGGGGGATACCAGCACAGATACGCAGTATTTT. This codes for CASSQLSGGDTSTDTQYF.

The V call is TRBV6-2 or TRBV6-3, the J call TRBJ2-3; 8 positions agree with TRBD2. CDR1 is MNHEY and CDR2 is SVGEGT in the germline V gene. This CDR3 comprises 18 residues. Trimming removed 2 bases from V and 5 bases from J; junction bases left unmatched: 15. DNA of the CDR3: TGTGCCAGCAGTTACGAGTCGGGGGGGCCCAACGTGAAAGATACGCAGTATTTT. Translating it yields CASSYESGGPNVKDTQYF.

The chain has TRBV7-9 and TRBJ2-7; no definite D call. Deletions cut 1 base from V and 0 bases from J, with 10 bases between. Germline V gene data show CDR1 as SEHNR and CDR2 as FQNEAQ (reference sequence). The CDR3 length is 15 residues. The CDR3 region has the DNA TGTGCCAGCAGCTTAGAGTCCGAGAGCTCCTACGAGCAGTACTTC. Translated, it gives CASSLESESSYEQYF.

The chain employs TRBV28 and TRBJ2-5; D call uncertain. V lost 6 bases to trimming and J lost 9 bases, with 17 bases between them. Germline values: CDR1 MDHEN, CDR2 SYDVKM. The CDR3 is made up of 13 amino acids. CDR3 nucleotides: TGTGCCAGCAGCCTCCCGACATTCGAGTCCCAGTACTTC. The encoded protein is CASSLPTFESQYF.

The chain carries TRBV5-8 and TRBJ2-3; 12 bases agree with TRBD2. J was trimmed by 0 bases and V by 4 bases; bases with no gene match: 6. Germline values: CDR1 SGHTS, CDR2 YDEGEE. This CDR3 contains 17 residues. The CDR3 sequence: CASSIRTSGASTDTQYF. The CDR3 DNA sequence: TGTGCCAGCAGCATCCGGACTAGCGGGGCTAGCACAGATACGCAGTATTTT.

This clone has just one count. The rearrangement joins TRBV20-1 to TRBJ2-7; unclear D gene. Trimming shortened V by 4 bases and J by 5 bases, and 9 bases separated the two germline ends. The CDR3 length is 11 residues. Germline V gene sequence: CDR1 DFQATT, CDR2 SNEGSKA (reference sequence). DNA of the CDR3: TGCAGTGCTACTAGAATTCACGAGCAGTACTTC. It is translated as CSATRIHEQYF.

The J gene is TRBJ2-7, the V gene TRBV5-1, with TRBD1 as a possible D gene (5 bases). Trimming left V 4 bases short and J 3 bases short, with 14 bases between. The CDR3 consists of 14 residues. CDR1 is SGHRS, CDR2 YFSETQ, per germline. DNA of the CDR3: TGCGCCAGCAGCCTGATGGCAGGGAACTACGAGCAGTACTTC. This translates into CASSLMAGNYEQYF.

The sample holds a few counts of this clone. The chain has TRBV11-2 and TRBJ2-5, with D possibly being TRBD1 (6 bases). Germline V gives CDR1 SGHAT, CDR2 FQNNGV. Between the trimmed V and J ends, which lost 1 base and 4 bases, there was a span of 16 bases. There are 16 residues in the CDR3. CDR3 in DNA: TGTGCCAGCAGCTTAGGCGCCAGGGGACGCTCAGAGACCCAGTACTTC. This codes for CASSLGARGRSETQYF.

CDR3 nucleotides: TGTGCCAGCAGGTCGATGCGCGGGAAGGTAGCCGGGGAGCTGTTTTTT. Protein product: CASRSMRGKVAGELFF. The rearrangement links TRBV11-2 to TRBJ2-2, with D possibly being TRBD2 (6 bases). CDR3 length: 16 residues. CDR1 and CDR2 from the germline V gene are SGHAT and FQNNGV. V was shortened by 6 bases and J by 6 bases, with 20 bases between the two germline ends.

This chain connects TRBV7-6 to TRBJ2-5; D is perhaps TRBD1 (5 bases). CDR1 SGHVS and CDR2 FNYEAQ come from the germline V gene. V lost 3 bases, J lost 2 bases, and 13 bases lay in between. The CDR3 spans 15 residues. The DNA for the CDR3 is TGTGCCAGCAGCTTGGCAGGGCCGCGACAAGAGACCCAGTACTTC. Its protein product is CASSLAGPRQETQYF.

This clone has a single count. J is TRBJ2-1 and V is TRBV11-2, with TRBD2 matching 7 bases. The germline gives CDR1 SGHAT, CDR2 FQNNGV. The CDR3 has 15 amino acids. Trimming cost V 3 bases and J 3 bases; bases outside gene matches: 5. CDR3 coding DNA: TGTGCCAGCAGCTTCGCTAGCGGAAACTACAATGAGCAGTTCTTC. Translating it yields CASSFASGNYNEQFF.

The chain recombines TRBV6-5 with TRBJ2-1; the match to TRBD2 covers 7 bases. V trimming: 0 bases; J trimming: 6 bases; junction bases outside the gene matches: 2. Germline CDR1 and CDR2: MNHEY and SVGAGI. The length of the CDR3 is 14 residues. CDR3 bases: TGTGCCAGCAGTTACTCGAGGACTAGCAATGAGCAGTTCTTC. Translating gives CASSYSRTSNEQFF.

In this sample, this clone turned up a few times. The V and J genes are TRBV25-1 and TRBJ2-7; 9 bases align to TRBD2. This CDR3 has 13 residues. V trimming: 10 bases; J trimming: 7 bases; junction bases outside the gene matches: 11. CDR1 and CDR2 (germline): MGHDK, SYGVNS. The CDR3 sequence is CATASGEAGEQYF. As DNA, the CDR3 is TGTGCCACCGCTAGCGGGGAGGCTGGAGAGCAGTACTTC.

In this sample, this clone turned up once. Sequence at one end of the junction differs from germline and may be a read error. The V and J genes are TRBV5-1 and TRBJ1-2; 7 nucleotides line up with TRBD1. Looked up from germline, CDR1 is SGHRS and CDR2 is YFSETQ. The CDR3 spans 15 residues. The CDR3 nucleotides read TGCGCCAGCAGCTTGGCCGAGGAGGTTTTGGGACAGCCATGCTTC. Protein: CASSLAEEVLGQPCF.